This passage covers 30 T cell receptor beta chains from one sample sequenced in a study of blood T cells in healthy people across ages. Together with a sample-barcoded 5' primer, a J-beta primer mix was included in a second PCR lasting about 6 to 11 cycles. TCRdb ran MiXCR on the 5' RACE reads and lists one entry per CDR3 protein. The sample has about 1.6 million distinct CDR3 sequences, almost 35% seen once. Sequenced material: blood. All receptors come from a woman aged 25 to 45 in good health.

This clonotype turned up a few times. The chain joins TRBV20-1 to TRBJ2-7, with no clear D. Germline V gene data show CDR1 as DFQATT and CDR2 as SNEGSKA (reference sequence). The CDR3 spans 15 residues. Trimming pared 0 bases from V and 4 bases from J, leaving 16 bases between. The CDR3 nucleotides read TGCAGTGCTAGAGATAGCCGACAAGGTTCGTACGAGCAGTACTTC. Amino acids: CSARDSRQGSYEQYF.

The gene calls are TRBV12-3 or TRBV12-4 and TRBJ1-3; possibly TRBD1 for D (5 bases). CDR3 size: 14 residues. Trimming left V 6 bases short and J 0 bases short, with 9 bases between. CDR3 nucleotides: TGTGCCAGCAGGTCAGGGTTCTCTGGAAACACCATATATTTT. As protein: CASRSGFSGNTIYF.

This chain connects TRBV5-1 to TRBJ2-7; TRBD2 aligns across 7 bases. The CDR3 totals 15 residues. V shed 0 bases and J 6 bases; nucleotides not matched to a gene: 9. The germline V gene has CDR1 SGHRS and CDR2 YFSETQ. CDR3 nucleotide sequence: TGCGCCAGCAGCTTGGCCCGGCGGGAGTTGGGCGAGCAGTACTTC. Translation gives CASSLARRELGEQYF.

V gene TRBV5-5 combines with J gene TRBJ2-7; TRBD1 is a possible D gene (5 bases). Looked up from germline, CDR1 is SGHKS and CDR2 is YYEKEE (reference sequence). V was shortened by 7 bases and J by 5 bases, with 28 bases between the two germline ends. The CDR3 consists of 17 residues. CDR3 sequence reads: CASGPGRLVGQGNEQYF. In nucleotides, the CDR3 is TGTGCCAGCGGTCCCGGTCGGTTGGTGGGGCAGGGAAACGAGCAGTACTTC.

V and J are TRBV20-1 and TRBJ2-3; TRBD2 might be the D (6 bases). This CDR3 contains 12 residues. V shed 5 bases and J shed 4 bases, with 10 bases lying between them. Germline V CDR1 and CDR2: DFQATT, SNEGSKA (reference sequence). CDR3 in DNA: TGCAGTGCTCATTGGGGGGCAGATACGCAGTATTTT. Its translation: CSAHWGADTQYF.

Many counts were recorded for this clonotype. This chain joins TRBV4-1 and TRBJ2-1; D perhaps matches TRBD2 (6 bases). Germline CDR1 MGHRA, CDR2 YSYEKL. V was cut by 3 bases and J by 0 bases, with 12 bases left in between. The CDR3 sequence is 16 residues long. The CDR3 nucleotides are TGCGCCAGCAGCCAGGTTGGGGGGTCCTCCTACAATGAGCAGTTCTTC. The encoded protein is CASSQVGGSSYNEQFF.

The rearrangement links TRBV6-1 to TRBJ2-5; D is uncertain. CDR3 size: 14 residues. Germline loops: CDR1 MNHNS, CDR2 SASEGT. Deletions cut 2 bases from V and 7 bases from J, with 14 bases between. As DNA, the CDR3 is TGTGCCAGCAGTGAAAATCTAGTTCTTGTGACCCAGTACTTC. The encoded protein is CASSENLVLVTQYF.

The CDR3: CASSPVGGEGSPLHF. CDR3 nucleotide sequence: TGCGCCAGCAGCCCCGTTGGGGGGGAAGGGTCACCCCTCCACTTT. The rearrangement uses TRBV5-1 and TRBJ1-6; D might be TRBD1 (5 bases). Germline V gene lookup returns CDR1 SGHRS and CDR2 YFSETQ. This CDR3 region has 15 residues. The V gene lost 4 bases and the J gene lost 10 bases, with 18 bases spanning the gap.

This clonotype has more than one count but fewer than ten. The gene calls are TRBV19 and TRBJ2-4, with TRBD2 matching 8 bases. The CDR3 loop spans 15 amino acids. Germline V CDR1 and CDR2: LNHDA, SQIVND (reference sequence). Trimming removed 6 bases from V and 2 bases from J; junction bases left unmatched: 6. CDR3 DNA sequence: TGTGCCAGTAGGAGCGGGAGTACGTCCAAAAACATTCAGTACTTC. Its protein product is CASRSGSTSKNIQYF.

Ten or more counts support this clonotype. V gene TRBV4-1 combines with J gene TRBJ1-6; possible D gene TRBD1, 5 bases. CDR3 length: 15 amino acids. Looked up from germline, CDR1 is MGHRA and CDR2 is YSYEKL. V dropped 8 bases and J dropped 7 bases, with 18 bases sitting between them. CDR3 amino acids: CASSFNGASNSPLHF. CDR3 nucleotide sequence: TGCGCCAGCTCCTTTAACGGGGCTAGCAATTCACCCCTCCACTTT.

This chain links TRBV28 with TRBJ2-7; 7 bases line up with TRBD2. The V and J ends lost 5 bases and 7 bases, in that order; junction bases with no gene match: 8. The V gene's germline CDR1 is MDHEN and CDR2 SYDVKM. The CDR3 loop spans 13 amino acids. In DNA, the CDR3 is TGTGCCAGCAGTGCCGGGACTACCTCGGAGCAGTACTTC. Residues: CASSAGTTSEQYF.

The rearrangement uses TRBV28 and TRBJ1-1, with D possibly TRBD1 on 6 matching bases. The V gene lost 7 bases and the J gene lost 3 bases, with 15 bases spanning the gap. The CDR3 consists of 14 residues. Germline values: CDR1 MDHEN, CDR2 SYDVKM. CDR3 DNA sequence: TGTGCCAGCAAAGGGGGGGGCACGGACACTGAAGCTTTCTTT. It encodes CASKGGGTDTEAFF.

The rearrangement uses TRBV7-6 and TRBJ2-5, with D hard to call. CDR1 is SGHVS and CDR2 is FNYEAQ in the germline V gene. Trimming left V 0 bases short and J 7 bases short, with 12 bases between. The CDR3 length is 14 residues. Here the CDR3 reads CASSLAEVERTQYF. CDR3 nucleotides: TGTGCCAGCAGCTTAGCAGAGGTCGAGAGGACCCAGTACTTC.

This chain uses TRBV20-1 with TRBJ1-1; a possible D gene is TRBD1 (5 bases). The CDR3 loop spans 13 amino acids. V was cut by 4 bases and J by 4 bases, with 13 bases left in between. CDR1 and CDR2 from the germline V gene are DFQATT and SNEGSKA (reference sequence). In DNA, the CDR3 is TGCAGTGCTACCGGGACGGTGGGCACTGAAGCTTTCTTT. Translated: CSATGTVGTEAFF.

This clonotype showed up just a few times. The rearrangement uses TRBV20-1 and TRBJ2-7; no clear D gene. This CDR3 contains 12 residues. From germline, CDR1 is DFQATT and CDR2 SNEGSKA (reference sequence). Trimming took off 5 bases at V and 6 bases at J, with 14 bases between the two ends. The CDR3 is CSAAPARVEQYF. CDR3 bases: TGCAGTGCTGCCCCCGCCCGCGTCGAGCAGTACTTC.

This clonotype was detected a few times. This chain joins TRBV2 and TRBJ2-5; D is perhaps TRBD2 (5 bases). The ends were cut back, 5 bases at V and 2 bases at J, with 15 bases in the middle. The CDR3 runs to 15 residues. Germline-derived CDR1 and CDR2 are SNHLY and FYNNEI. As DNA, the CDR3 is TGTGCCAGCAGTATCTCTCCCTCGGGGCAAGAGACCCAGTACTTC. Translation: CASSISPSGQETQYF.

This clonotype has a count of ten or more. DNA for the CDR3: TGTGCCAGCAGAGGGGTCGCGCGGATCTACGAGCAGTACTTC. Residues: CASRGVARIYEQYF. The J gene is TRBJ2-7, the V gene TRBV5-5; TRBD1 is a possible D gene (5 bases). The CDR3 totals 14 residues. The V end was cut by 5 bases, the J end by 3 bases, with 15 bases between. Germline V gives CDR1 SGHKS, CDR2 YYEKEE (reference sequence).

This clonotype has a handful of counts. V usage is TRBV20-1 and J usage is TRBJ1-1; D perhaps matches TRBD1 (5 bases). The CDR3 runs to 15 residues. V shed 0 bases and J shed 6 bases, with 17 bases lying between them. CDR1 is DFQATT and CDR2 is SNEGSKA in the germline V gene (reference sequence). As DNA, the CDR3 is TGCAGTGCTAGAGATATGGGGCGGGATTCATCTGAAGCTTTCTTT. Translation gives CSARDMGRDSSEAFF.

CDR3 nucleotides: TGCAGCGCTAAAGCAGGTTTGGCAACCTACGAGCAGTACTTC. It codes for CSAKAGLATYEQYF. V gene TRBV29-1 combines with J gene TRBJ2-7; D is undetermined. With 7 bases removed from V and 2 bases from J, the gap between germline ends came to 18 bases. Germline V CDR1 and CDR2: SQVTM, ANQGSEA. The CDR3 contains 14 residues.

V is TRBV5-5 and J is TRBJ1-1; D unclear. Trimming stripped 6 bases from V and 0 bases from J, with 6 bases between. This CDR3 has 12 residues. The germline CDR1 and CDR2 sequences are SGHKS and YYEKEE (reference sequence). The CDR3 loop is CASNRVNTEAFF. CDR3 sequence (DNA): TGTGCCAGCAATCGGGTGAACACTGAAGCTTTCTTT.

This clonotype was seen only a few times. The chain combines TRBV27 with TRBJ2-7; perhaps D is TRBD1 or TRBD2 (6 bases each). Trimming pared 6 bases from V and 2 bases from J, leaving 20 bases between. This CDR3 has 16 residues. Germline assignment: CDR1 MNHEY and CDR2 SMNVEV (reference sequence). CDR3 residues: CASSSLRGARAYEQYF. For the CDR3, the DNA is TGTGCCAGCAGCTCCCTGAGGGGGGCGCGTGCCTACGAGCAGTACTTC.

This clonotype was seen a handful of times. The J gene is TRBJ1-4, the V gene TRBV4-1, with D possibly TRBD1 on 5 matching bases. CDR1 MGHRA and CDR2 YSYEKL come from the germline V gene. The CDR3 runs to 17 residues. Trimming pared 1 base from V and 8 bases from J, leaving 20 bases between. CDR3 residues: CASSQASPGIHGEKLFF. CDR3 coding DNA: TGCGCCAGCAGCCAAGCCAGCCCAGGGATTCACGGGGAAAAACTGTTTTTT.

The gene calls are TRBV12-3 or TRBV12-4 and TRBJ2-1; D tentatively fits TRBD1 or TRBD2 (7 bases each). V lost 6 bases and J 8 bases, leaving 20 bases between the germline ends. The CDR3 spans 15 residues. This CDR3 reads CASSLALGGGDEQFF. CDR3 DNA sequence: TGTGCCAGCAGCCTGGCCCTGGGAGGGGGCGATGAGCAGTTCTTC.

This clonotype has a count of ten or more. The chain recombines TRBV29-1 with TRBJ2-5; 10 bases agree with TRBD2. V shed 5 bases, J shed 7 bases, and the junction held 13 bases outside the gene matches. Germline loops: CDR1 SQVTM, CDR2 ANQGSEA. The CDR3 totals 15 residues. The CDR3 is CSVSQGLAAPGTQYF. The DNA of the CDR3 is TGCAGCGTTAGTCAAGGACTAGCGGCGCCAGGGACCCAGTACTTC.

In DNA form, the CDR3 reads TGTGCCAGCAGACGGACCGGCGTACAGAAGACCCAGTACTTC. Translated: CASRRTGVQKTQYF. This chain uses TRBV13 with TRBJ2-5; D gene unclear. Germline assignment: CDR1 PRHDT and CDR2 FYEKMQ (reference sequence). V dropped 6 bases and J dropped 6 bases, with 17 bases sitting between them. The CDR3 extends over 14 amino acids.

The chain carries TRBV28 and TRBJ2-1; 9 bases map to TRBD2. There are 16 residues in the CDR3. Germline-derived CDR1 and CDR2 are MDHEN and SYDVKM. With V trimmed by 7 bases and J by 4 bases, 11 bases remained unmatched. CDR3 nucleotides: TGTGCCAGCATTCCGACCGGGACTAGCACTTACAATGAGCAGTTCTTC. Encoded protein: CASIPTGTSTYNEQFF.

The genes are TRBV7-6 and TRBJ2-1; the match to TRBD1 covers 7 bases. Germline V gene lookup returns CDR1 SGHVS and CDR2 FNYEAQ. V was clipped by 1 base and J by 7 bases; unmatched bases: 7. The CDR3 is made up of 15 amino acids. CDR3 DNA sequence: TGTGCCAGCAGCTTAGTTACAGGGGTATGGAATGAGCAGTTCTTC. Translation gives CASSLVTGVWNEQFF.

Remarks on this clonotype: No DNA is shown, since the ends of the CDR3 on it are uncertain; the CDR3 is the one TCRdb lists. This CDR3 reads CASSFGNGAEAFF. This chain joins TRBV13 and TRBJ1-1. The CDR3 totals 13 residues, both ends included. Germline CDR1 and CDR2: PRHDT and FYEKMQ (reference sequence).

This clonotype was counted between two and nine times. This chain joins TRBV4-2 and TRBJ2-1; 8 bases are shared with TRBD2. The germline V gene has CDR1 LGHNA and CDR2 YNFKEQ. CDR3 size: 15 residues. V lost 1 base to trimming and J lost 5 bases; unmatched junction nucleotides: 4. Written as DNA, the CDR3 is TGTGCCAGCAGCCAAGCCAGCGGGAGCCACAATGAGCAGTTCTTC. It codes for CASSQASGSHNEQFF.

The chain couples TRBV7-6 to TRBJ2-7; D is perhaps TRBD2 (7 bases). Germline values: CDR1 SGHVS, CDR2 FNYEAQ. The CDR3 has 15 residues. Trimming left V 1 base short and J 5 bases short, with 15 bases between. The CDR3 DNA reads as TGTGCCAGCAGCTTAGGGGTGGGGGGGCAGGACGAGCAGTACTTC. It translates to CASSLGVGGQDEQYF.